This T cell receptor (beta chain) was sequenced in a study of T cells in Graves' hyperthyroidism and ophthalmopathy. General study points: Prediction of ophthalmopathy progression came a median around 6 months pre-onset. From stable hyperthyroidism, ophthalmopathy was separated by a 13 V-J model.

This clonotype was seen more than once but under ten times. Its antigen is currently unknown. This CDR3 has 17 amino acids. Germline CDR1 LGHNA, CDR2 YSLEER. V shed 4 bases, J shed 2 bases, and the junction held 11 bases outside the gene matches. The source material, RNA transcripts, was used to amplify TCR beta CDR3 regions. A set of HTBI primers served as the primers for a first-round RT-PCR of the TCR CDR3. Using its own MiXCR run on the multiplex PCR reads, TCRdb lists one record per CDR3 protein. The table shows 450,000 to 650,000 distinct CDR3 sequences, with 14% occurring only once. It was uncontrolled infection, other autoimmune disease, pregnancy or lactation that excluded patients. Diagnoses used clinical symptoms, serum thyroxine and TRAb, thyroid ultrasound and orbital computed tomography.

The origin of this receptor is a woman aged 18-29 years with Graves' ophthalmopathy. This chain connects TRBV4-3 to TRBJ2-5; 9 bases agree with TRBD2. The sample was blood. The CDR3: CASSRASIAGVQETQYF. Written as DNA, the CDR3 is TGCGCCAGCAGCCGTGCTTCTATAGCGGGAGTACAAGAGACCCAGTACTTC.